One TCR beta chain is described in this entry. In the study's own analysis: Cell counts per sample came from amplifying reference gene primers. The data were produced by immunoSEQ multiplex PCR, yet TCRdb's version contains in-frame clones alone and is incomplete. From that table come the V and J calls and clone size; the DNA was used to work out D and trimming. This sample carries 100,000 to 150,000 clones, 70% to 90% of them seen once, and the ten largest clones take about 3.6%. Deletions cut 4 bases from V and 0 bases from J, with 13 bases between. Looked up from germline, CDR1 is MNHEY and CDR2 is SVGAGI. CDR3 length: 16 amino acids. The entry originates in a study of blood T cell repertoires in COVID-19. Background on the study: Sites in the United States, Italy and Spain provided acute and convalescent COVID-19 samples.

This rearrangement joins TRBV6-5 to TRBJ1-3; D unclear. This clonotype was obtained from a woman aged 55 to 70 with acute or convalescent COVID-19. The sequenced sample consisted of peripheral blood. This CDR3 is CASSSPPMSSGNTIYF. The DNA for the CDR3 is TGTGCCAGCAGTTCCCCACCGATGAGCTCTGGAAACACCATATATTTT.